This T cell receptor beta chain comes out of a study of blood T cell repertoires in COVID-19. As for the study in general: COVID-19 samples collected from the United States, Italy and Spain covered acute and convalescent phases.

TCRdb keeps only in-frame clones here, not all; method: immunoSEQ multiplex PCR. Counted here are 200,000 to 250,000 clones, around four fifths occurring once; the ten biggest clones make up approximately 5%. In Seattle, patients joined the study during active infection and were tracked longitudinally. The origin of this receptor is a woman in her 70s with COVID-19, enrolled during active disease. Material: peripheral blood.

The CDR3 region is CSASRAARTDTQYF. In DNA form, the CDR3 reads TGCAGTGCTAGTCGTGCGGCTCGCACAGATACGCAGTATTTT. The chain combines TRBV20-1 with TRBJ2-3; D not resolved. Trimming pared 3 bases from V and 1 base from J, leaving 11 bases between. The CDR3 extends over 14 amino acids. Germline values: CDR1 DFQATT, CDR2 SNEGSKA (reference sequence).